Shown below are 21 T cell receptor beta chains from a single sample sequenced in a study of T-cell memory formation after mild COVID-19 (dated by TCRdb to the early 2020s). Library prep was done by 5' RACE. The sequencer was an Illumina NovaSeq 6000. The raw public reads went through TCRdb reprocessing: fastp at Q25, MiXCR clone calling, in-frame beta chains kept. Here each entry gathers all rows of one CDR3 protein and keeps the most common genes and DNA. This sample has approximately 250,000 distinct CDR3 sequences in its table, and over 15% of those were observed once. The ten biggest clones cover 20% to 25% of the sample. Sequencing input: PBMCs or a T cell subset sorted from them (not recorded which). Receptors originate from a man aged 18-30 years who had mild COVID-19 (a few samples of this study predate the infection). The sample titles of this study are shuffled in the database, so cell type and time point are left out; the donor was told from shared clones.

The V and J genes are TRBV7-3 and TRBJ2-2; 8 bases map to TRBD2. CDR1 is SGHTA, CDR2 FQGTGA, per germline. CDR3 length: 14 residues. Trimming cost V 1 base and J 11 bases; bases outside gene matches: 6. The CDR3 DNA reads as TGTGCCAGCAGCTTAAAGAGCGGGGGTCCTGAGCTGTTTTTT. It specifies CASSLKSGGPELFF.

V and J are TRBV7-8 and TRBJ1-1; D gene unclear. The V gene's germline CDR1 is SGHVS and CDR2 FQNEAQ. The V and J ends lost 4 bases and 1 base respectively, with 7 bases between them. The length of the CDR3 is 13 residues. CDR3 in DNA: TGTGCCAGCAGCTCGCGGTGGAACACTGAAGCTTTCTTT. Translation gives CASSSRWNTEAFF. The full variable domain, its missing parts supplied by reference TRBV7-8 and TRBJ1-1, is GAGVSQSPRYKVAKRGQDVALRCDPISGHVSLFWYQQALGQGPEFLTYFQNEAQLDKSGLPSDRFFAERPEGSVSTLKIQRTQQEDSAVYLCASSSRWNTEAFFGQGTRLTVV.

This clonotype was seen ten or more times. V gene TRBV5-5 combines with J gene TRBJ2-7; 9 bases are shared with TRBD1. Germline lookup yields CDR1 SGHKS and CDR2 YYEKEE (reference sequence). V lost 4 bases, J lost 1 base, and 9 bases stayed unmatched. The CDR3 is 16 residues long. Here the CDR3 reads CASSGKPGQGSYEQYV. The CDR3 nucleotides read TGTGCCAGCAGCGGAAAACCGGGACAGGGTTCCTACGAGCAGTACGTC.

Only a few counts were recorded for this clonotype. This chain connects TRBV7-2 to TRBJ1-5; TRBD1 is a possible D gene (6 bases). Per the germline V gene, CDR1 is SGHTA and CDR2 is FQGNSA. Between the trimmed V and J ends, which lost 0 bases and 8 bases, there was a span of 11 bases. The CDR3 contains 14 residues. The CDR3 coding sequence is TGTGCCAGCAGCTTAGCGGCAGGGGAAAAGCCCCAGCATTTT. It specifies CASSLAAGEKPQHF. Supplemented by reference TRBV7-2 and TRBJ1-5, the full variable domain reads GAGVSQSPSNKVTEKGKDVELRCDPISGHTALYWYRQSLGQGLEFLIYFQGNSAPDKSGLPSDRFSAERTGGSVSTLTIQRTQQEDSAVYLCASSLAAGEKPQHFGDGTRLSIL.

This clonotype was found a few times. The chain combines TRBV7-8 with TRBJ1-2; weak D call: TRBD1 (6 bases). CDR1 and CDR2 from the germline V gene are SGHVS and FQNEAQ. Trimming took 1 base from V and 5 from J, leaving 20 bases between them. This CDR3 is 17 amino acids long. The CDR3 bases are TGTGCCAGCAGCTTAGTAGGGGGGGAAGGGGCCCAATATGGCTACACCTTC. This translates into CASSLVGGEGAQYGYTF.

The chain couples TRBV28 to TRBJ1-2; D might be TRBD1 (6 bases). CDR3 length: 16 residues. CDR1 is MDHEN, CDR2 SYDVKM, per germline. Trimming shortened V by 0 bases and J by 5 bases, and 16 bases separated the two germline ends. CDR3 in DNA: TGTGCCAGCAGTTTATGGGCCCCCGGTAGGGGGTATGGCTACACCTTC. This gives the protein CASSLWAPGRGYGYTF.

This clonotype was detected a few times. The chain combines TRBV6-5 with TRBJ2-7; no clear D gene. The CDR3 extends over 13 amino acids. Germline V CDR1 and CDR2: MNHEY, SVGAGI. Deletions cut 0 bases from V and 1 base from J, with 4 bases between. This CDR3 is CASSYSLSYEQYF. The DNA of the CDR3 is TGTGCCAGCAGTTACTCGCTGTCCTACGAGCAGTACTTC.

This clonotype was seen more than once but under ten times. The chain recombines TRBV6-2 or TRBV6-3 with TRBJ2-2, with 11 bases fitting TRBD1. Germline V gene lookup returns CDR1 MNHEY and CDR2 SVGEGT. This CDR3 contains 19 residues. V gave up 6 bases and J gave up 5 bases; unmatched junction bases: 17. This CDR3 is CASRGARTGGIYRTGELFF. The DNA of the CDR3 is TGTGCCAGCAGGGGGGCTCGGACAGGGGGCATCTATAGAACCGGGGAGCTGTTTTTT.

The CDR3: CASSHSGELGYTF. CDR3 coding DNA: TGCGCCAGCAGCCACTCAGGGGAACTTGGCTACACCTTC. J is TRBJ1-2 and V is TRBV4-3; possibly TRBD1 for D (6 bases). Germline loops: CDR1 LGHNA, CDR2 YSLEER. The CDR3 totals 13 residues. V was pared by 3 bases and J by 7 bases, with 12 bases between.

This clonotype was recorded a few times. The V call is TRBV9, the J call TRBJ2-5, with 9 nucleotides matching TRBD1. V lost 0 bases to trimming and J lost 3 bases; unmatched junction nucleotides: 0. Per the germline V gene, CDR1 is SGDLS and CDR2 is YYNGEE. The CDR3 runs to 14 residues. CDR3 sequence (DNA): TGTGCCAGCAGCGTAGGACAGGGGGAAGAGACCCAGTACTTC. Translating it yields CASSVGQGEETQYF.

This clonotype was detected only a few times. V usage is TRBV6-5 and J usage is TRBJ2-7; D gene unclear. Germline CDR1 reads MNHEY; CDR2 reads SVGAGI. The CDR3 extends over 11 amino acids. The V and J ends lost 6 bases and 4 bases respectively, with 7 bases between them. The CDR3 bases are TGTGCCAGCAGGGATCGGTACGAGCAGTACTTC. This translates into CASRDRYEQYF.

The V gene is TRBV12-3 or TRBV12-4, the J gene TRBJ2-2; TRBD1 matches at 10 bases. Trimming at V came to 6 bases and at J to 5 bases, leaving 6 bases not matched to a gene. This CDR3 has 15 residues. Here the CDR3 DNA reads TGTGCCAGCAGCCACGACAGGGGGCCGACCGGGGAGCTGTTTTTT. It codes for CASSHDRGPTGELFF.

This clonotype occurred a few times. V gene TRBV5-1 combines with J gene TRBJ1-2; D not resolved. This CDR3 has 18 residues. The germline V and J ends were trimmed by 0 bases and 0 bases, with 18 bases remaining between them. Looked up from germline, CDR1 is SGHRS and CDR2 is YFSETQ. CDR3: CASSLDTLGSGSNYGYTF. In DNA, the CDR3 is TGCGCCAGCAGCTTGGACACGTTGGGTTCTGGATCTAACTATGGCTACACCTTC.

CDR3 residues: CASSTTLLGEGEQFF. As DNA, the CDR3 is TGTGCCAGCAGCACAACACTTCTGGGGGAAGGTGAGCAGTTCTTC. The J gene is TRBJ2-1, the V gene TRBV7-9; D might be TRBD1 or TRBD2, each matching 5 bases. The CDR3 loop spans 15 amino acids. CDR1 is SEHNR, CDR2 FQNEAQ, per germline (reference sequence). V lost 5 bases, J lost 9 bases, and 20 bases lay in between.

This chain links TRBV6-5 with TRBJ1-2; D is perhaps TRBD1 (5 bases). V was cut by 2 bases and J by 10 bases, with 14 bases left in between. This CDR3 region has 13 residues. Germline CDR1 and CDR2: MNHEY and SVGAGI. Written as DNA, the CDR3 is TGTGCCAGCAGTTACAGCGCAGGGCTCGACTACACCTTC. It translates to CASSYSAGLDYTF.

This clonotype was observed many times. This chain connects TRBV12-3 or TRBV12-4 to TRBJ2-5; 7 bases are a match to TRBD2. The CDR3 contains 12 residues. With V trimmed by 6 bases and J by 9 bases, 7 bases remained unmatched. CDR3 in DNA: TGTGCCAGCAGCCCGATCCGGGGGGCCCAGTACTTC. Its translation is CASSPIRGAQYF.

This clonotype was seen more than once but under ten times. The rearrangement uses TRBV7-9 and TRBJ2-3; D not resolved. The germline gives CDR1 SEHNR, CDR2 FQNEAQ (reference sequence). Trimming took off 5 bases at V and 0 bases at J, with 12 bases between the two ends. This CDR3 spans 15 amino acids. The CDR3 sequence is CASSPTLGSTDTQYF. The CDR3 coding sequence is TGTGCCAGCAGCCCGACCCTGGGGAGCACAGATACGCAGTATTTT.

The CDR3 loop is CASSLYAPDTQYF. CDR3 bases: TGTGCCAGCAGCCTATATGCGCCAGATACGCAGTATTTT. The chain uses TRBV11-1 and TRBJ2-3; the D is unclear. Trimming stripped 5 bases from V and 4 bases from J, with 10 bases between. The CDR3 has 13 residues. Germline CDR1 is SGHAT and CDR2 is FQDESV (reference sequence).

The rearrangement links TRBV20-1 to TRBJ2-3; 9 positions agree with TRBD2. V trimming: 8 bases; J trimming: 3 bases; junction bases outside the gene matches: 6. The CDR3 totals 13 residues. The germline V gene has CDR1 DFQATT and CDR2 SNEGSKA (reference sequence). The CDR3 spells CSQAGGGTDTQYF. DNA of the CDR3: TGCAGTCAAGCGGGGGGAGGGACAGATACGCAGTATTTT.

A few counts support this clonotype. This chain uses TRBV12-3 or TRBV12-4 with TRBJ1-2, with D possibly matching TRBD1 (5 bases). The V and J ends lost 5 bases and 8 bases respectively, with 15 bases between them. This CDR3 is built from 13 residues. CDR3 coding DNA: TGTGCCAGCAGTCAGGACATGACTGGGGGCTACACCTTC. Protein: CASSQDMTGGYTF.

The chain employs TRBV9 and TRBJ2-2; D remains unclear. Germline values: CDR1 SGDLS, CDR2 YYNGEE. Between the trimmed V and J ends, which lost 4 bases and 0 bases, there was a span of 13 bases. The CDR3 contains 16 residues. The CDR3 is CASSFVGMANTGELFF. CDR3 sequence (DNA): TGTGCCAGCAGCTTCGTGGGGATGGCGAACACCGGGGAGCTGTTTTTT.